One and the same sample provided the 10 T cell receptor beta chains below, sequenced in a study of beta chain features in type 1 diabetes. Sequenced material consisted of expressed TCRB transcripts (all of the isolated RNA was reverse transcribed). The assay was immunoSEQ multiplex PCR, and TCRdb's table has in-frame clones only and misses some. Of 200,000 to 250,000 clones in the sample, over 8.5% are singletons; the top ten hold just under 0.035%. The sequenced sample consisted of naive CD4+ T cells from blood. These receptors came from a woman under 30 in good health.

J is TRBJ2-7 and V is TRBV4-1; D remains ambiguous. Trimming took off 2 bases at V and 4 bases at J, with 15 bases between the two ends. Germline loops: CDR1 MGHRA, CDR2 YSYEKL. The CDR3 loop spans 15 amino acids. The CDR3 is CASSQLTTTKYEQYF. The CDR3 nucleotides read TGCGCCAGCAGCCAATTAACCACAACAAAATACGAGCAGTACTTC.

The rearrangement joins TRBV4-2 to TRBJ1-3; D is ambiguous. V lost 0 bases, J lost 0 bases, and 6 bases lay in between. The CDR3 totals 15 residues. CDR1 LGHNA and CDR2 YNFKEQ come from the germline V gene. CDR3 sequence reads: CASSQDWSSGNTIYF. The DNA for the CDR3 is TGTGCCAGCAGCCAAGACTGGAGCTCTGGAAACACCATATATTTT.

The chain uses TRBV4-1 and TRBJ2-1; 8 bases are shared with TRBD2. From germline, CDR1 is MGHRA and CDR2 YSYEKL. This CDR3 region has 15 residues. Trimming at V came to 1 base and at J to 12 bases, leaving 11 bases not matched to a gene. The CDR3 bases are TGCGCCAGCAGCCAAGTAGGAGCGGGAGATTATGGGCAGTTCTTC. The encoded protein is CASSQVGAGDYGQFF.

This clone came up a few times. This rearrangement joins TRBV4-2 to TRBJ2-7, with 9 nucleotides matching TRBD2. From germline, CDR1 is LGHNA and CDR2 YNFKEQ. The CDR3 runs to 17 residues. With 2 bases clipped from V and 2 bases from J, the junction kept 10 bases outside the gene matches. The CDR3 loop is CASSQRLGGRGAYEQYF. For the CDR3, the DNA is TGTGCCAGCAGCCAACGCCTCGGCGGGAGGGGGGCCTACGAGCAGTACTTC.

This clone was observed a handful of times. The V call is TRBV2, the J call TRBJ2-5; 11 positions match TRBD1. CDR1 is SNHLY, CDR2 FYNNEI, per germline. J was trimmed by 5 bases and V by 6 bases; bases with no gene match: 5. The CDR3 contains 14 residues. The CDR3 is CASSVDRGQETQYF. The CDR3 region has the DNA TGTGCCAGCAGCGTGGACAGGGGGCAGGAGACCCAGTACTTC.

This clone was seen at least ten times. V and J are TRBV7-9 and TRBJ2-1; D not resolved. CDR3 length: 13 amino acids. The V gene's germline CDR1 is SEHNR and CDR2 FQNEAQ (reference sequence). V lost 6 bases to trimming and J lost 9 bases, with 15 bases between them. The CDR3 sequence: CASSPFPTGEQFF. CDR3 in DNA: TGTGCCAGCAGTCCCTTCCCCACGGGTGAGCAGTTCTTC.

This clone occurred many times. V usage is TRBV14 and J usage is TRBJ2-7; no reliable D call. The germline V gene has CDR1 SGHDN and CDR2 FVKESK. This CDR3 region has 11 residues. V was trimmed by 2 bases and J by 5 bases, leaving 4 bases between them. The CDR3 bases are TGTGCCAGCAGCCAAACTCACGAGCAGTACTTC. As protein: CASSQTHEQYF.

This clone was seen a few times. The chain's CDR3 is CSVEGTGPQRKLFF. In DNA, the CDR3 is TGCAGCGTTGAAGGGACAGGACCCCAAAGGAAACTGTTTTTT. V usage is TRBV29-1 and J usage is TRBJ1-4, with 7 bases that match TRBD1. From germline, CDR1 is SQVTM and CDR2 ANQGSEA. CDR3 length equals 14 residues. With 1 base clipped from V and 11 bases from J, the junction kept 10 bases outside the gene matches.

This clone was picked up a small number of times. V is TRBV18 and J is TRBJ2-7; weak D call: TRBD1 (5 bases). Germline CDR1 KGHSH, CDR2 LQKENI. The CDR3 is 12 amino acids. Trimming shortened V by 4 bases and J by 4 bases, and 8 bases separated the two germline ends. CDR3 in amino acids: CASSQGVYEQYF. Here the CDR3 DNA reads TGTGCCAGCTCACAAGGGGTTTACGAGCAGTACTTC.

This clone was picked up many times. This chain connects TRBV14 to TRBJ2-4; possibly TRBD2 for D (5 bases). Trimming removed 4 bases from V and 6 bases from J, with 7 bases in between. The germline gives CDR1 SGHDN, CDR2 FVKESK. The CDR3 totals 12 residues. The CDR3 loop is CASSRGINIQYF. In DNA form, the CDR3 reads TGTGCCAGCAGCCGAGGGATAAACATTCAGTACTTC.